These 22 T cell receptor beta chains were sequenced from one sample in a study of control samples from healthy donors and cancer patients. Libraries were prepared by immunoSEQ multiplex PCR; TCRdb keeps only in-frame clonotypes and omits some of them. The repertoire holds tens of thousands of clones, with 80% to 90% as singletons. What was sequenced was PBMCs. These receptors all come from a woman aged 45-60 years with head and neck cancer.

This clone has just one count. The chain combines TRBV3-1 (or the pseudogene TRBV3-2) with TRBJ2-7; 7 bases are a match to TRBD1. Trimming removed 1 base from V and 3 bases from J; junction bases left unmatched: 3. Germline CDR1 reads LGHDT; CDR2 reads YNNKEL (reference sequence). There are 14 residues in the CDR3. As DNA, the CDR3 is TGTGCCAGCAGCCAAGTGCCAGGGGGCTACGAGCAGTACTTC. This sequence encodes CASSQVPGGYEQYF.

The chain employs TRBV6-4 and TRBJ1-1, with 7 bases fitting TRBD1. The length of the CDR3 is 14 residues. Germline V gives CDR1 MRHNA, CDR2 SNTAGT. Losses at the gene ends were 0 bases for V and 4 bases for J; bases not matched to a gene: 2. This chain's CDR3 is CASSDSNRGTEAFF. In nucleotides, the CDR3 is TGTGCCAGCAGTGACTCCAACAGGGGCACTGAAGCTTTCTTT.

The chain combines TRBV28 with TRBJ2-6; no clear D gene. CDR3 length: 14 residues. Looked up from germline, CDR1 is MDHEN and CDR2 is SYDVKM. Trimming removed 3 bases from V and 1 base from J, with 4 bases in between. Here the CDR3 DNA reads TGTGCCAGCAGTTTCGGTTCTGGGGCCAACGTCCTGACTTTC. The encoded protein is CASSFGSGANVLTF.

This chain connects TRBV28 to TRBJ1-2; a weak D match, TRBD1 (5 bases). CDR3 length: 16 residues. V was trimmed by 2 bases and J by 6 bases, leaving 19 bases between them. Germline loops: CDR1 MDHEN, CDR2 SYDVKM. CDR3 DNA sequence: TGTGCCAGCAGTTTAAATTTAGTGGAACAGGCCAATGGCTACACCTTC. This encodes CASSLNLVEQANGYTF.

This chain joins TRBV18 and TRBJ1-4, with unresolved D. V shed 3 bases and J shed 8 bases, with 22 bases lying between them. Germline values: CDR1 KGHSH, CDR2 LQKENI. CDR3 length equals 17 residues. DNA of the CDR3: TGTGCCAGCTCACCCCTCCCGCCCCATACGATTGAGGAAAAACTGTTTTTT. Amino acid sequence: CASSPLPPHTIEEKLFF.

The CDR3 nucleotides are TGTGCCAGCAGCTTAGCGGGGGGCAGCGTAAGGACTGAAGCTTTCTTT. Translating gives CASSLAGGSVRTEAFF. The V and J genes are TRBV7-8 and TRBJ1-1; maybe TRBD1 (6 bases). V was pared by 0 bases and J by 5 bases, with 16 bases between. This CDR3 is built from 16 residues. The germline V gene encodes CDR1 SGHVS and CDR2 FQNEAQ.

The chain couples TRBV11-2 to TRBJ1-1; 8 bases agree with TRBD1. The CDR3 sequence is 15 residues long. The germline V gene has CDR1 SGHAT and CDR2 FQNNGV. The J segment lost 5 bases and the V segment lost 3 bases, leaving 8 bases of the junction unmatched. For the CDR3, the DNA is TGTGCCAGCAGCTTCTTCAGGGGGCAGAGAACTGAAGCTTTCTTT. Translation: CASSFFRGQRTEAFF.

V gene TRBV1 combines with J gene TRBJ2-1. TRBV1 is marked as a pseudogene. The CDR3 extends over 18 amino acids. DNA of the CDR3: TGCACCAGCGGACAAGGGACTGCCGGGACCCAGGAGCACAATGAGCAGTTCTTC. Translated, it gives CTSGQGTAGTQEHNEQFF.

This chain connects TRBV5-1 to TRBJ2-1; 10 nucleotides line up with TRBD2. Germline V gives CDR1 SGHRS, CDR2 YFSETQ. The CDR3 runs to 15 residues. With 4 bases clipped from V and 8 bases from J, the junction kept 9 bases outside the gene matches. CDR3 sequence reads: CASSRDGTSADEQFF. Here the CDR3 DNA reads TGCGCCAGCAGCAGGGACGGGACTAGCGCCGATGAGCAGTTCTTC.

This chain joins TRBV7-2 and TRBJ2-3; 7 nucleotides agree with TRBD1. Germline V lookup: CDR1 SGHTA, CDR2 FQGNSA. The CDR3 totals 19 residues. The V segment lost 0 bases and the J segment 0 bases; nucleotides outside the gene matches: 12. The CDR3 loop is CASSLAPPTDRVSTDTQYF. CDR3 bases: TGTGCCAGCAGCTTAGCCCCCCCGACCGACAGGGTTAGCACAGATACGCAGTATTTT.

This rearrangement joins TRBV7-8 to TRBJ2-3; D unclear. The germline V gene encodes CDR1 SGHVS and CDR2 FQNEAQ. The CDR3 extends over 14 amino acids. The V gene lost 0 bases and the J gene lost 4 bases, with 8 bases spanning the gap. The CDR3 is CASSLAPVADTQYF. DNA of the CDR3: TGTGCCAGCAGCTTAGCCCCGGTGGCAGATACGCAGTATTTT.

This chain connects TRBV28 to TRBJ1-1; no clear D gene. Looked up from germline, CDR1 is MDHEN and CDR2 is SYDVKM. Trimming shortened V by 6 bases and J by 3 bases, and 20 bases separated the two germline ends. The CDR3 sequence is 16 residues long. Here the CDR3 reads CASSPPDGFKDTEAFF. DNA for the CDR3: TGTGCCAGCAGCCCCCCAGATGGGTTTAAGGACACTGAAGCTTTCTTT.

The V gene is TRBV7-9, the J gene TRBJ1-3; the match to TRBD1 covers 8 bases. Germline V gene data show CDR1 as SEHNR and CDR2 as FQNEAQ (reference sequence). The V segment lost 5 bases and the J segment 4 bases; nucleotides outside the gene matches: 7. This CDR3 contains 15 residues. The CDR3: CASSRQGPRGNTIYF. CDR3 nucleotide sequence: TGTGCCAGCAGCCGACAGGGGCCGAGGGGAAACACCATATATTTT.

The chain is built from TRBV5-1 and TRBJ2-5, with 9 positions matching TRBD2. The CDR3 is 16 residues long. CDR1 SGHRS and CDR2 YFSETQ come from the germline V gene. The V and J ends lost 0 bases and 1 base, in that order; junction bases with no gene match: 4. In DNA form, the CDR3 reads TGCGCCAGCAGCTTGGGGAGCGGGGGGTCCCAAGAGACCCAGTACTTC. Translating it yields CASSLGSGGSQETQYF.

The rearrangement links TRBV4-1 to TRBJ1-3; D may be TRBD1 (5 bases). CDR1 is MGHRA and CDR2 is YSYEKL in the germline V gene. Trimming shortened V by 0 bases and J by 0 bases, and 18 bases separated the two germline ends. The CDR3 has 19 residues. DNA for the CDR3: TGCGCCAGCAGCCAAGACGCGGAGACCGGGGGAATCTCTGGAAACACCATATATTTT. It is translated as CASSQDAETGGISGNTIYF.

This chain links TRBV6-6 with TRBJ1-1; D is unclear. Looked up from germline, CDR1 is MNHNY and CDR2 is SVGAGI (reference sequence). Trimming took 2 bases from V and 4 from J, leaving 14 bases between them. This CDR3 comprises 15 residues. CDR3 bases: TGTGCCAGCAGTTACCCCGTCCGCGGGCCCACTGAAGCTTTCTTT. This sequence encodes CASSYPVRGPTEAFF.

The rearrangement links TRBV19 to TRBJ2-1; TRBD1 agrees at 11 bases. Germline CDR1 is LNHDA and CDR2 is SQIVND (reference sequence). V gave up 8 bases and J gave up 4 bases; unmatched junction bases: 4. CDR3 length: 14 residues. The CDR3 is CASGDRGIYNEQFF. CDR3 nucleotide sequence: TGTGCCAGTGGGGACAGGGGGATTTACAATGAGCAGTTCTTC.

The V call is TRBV11-2, the J call TRBJ1-1; 8 bases agree with TRBD1. V lost 4 bases and J lost 1; bases outside the gene matches: 8. The V gene's germline CDR1 is SGHAT and CDR2 FQNNGV. There are 16 residues in the CDR3. CDR3 amino acids: CASSSLRTGRNTEAFF. Here the CDR3 DNA reads TGTGCCAGCAGCTCTCTTCGGACAGGGAGGAACACTGAAGCTTTCTTT.

The CDR3 DNA reads as TGCAGTGCTAGTTCCAGCGGGGACCAAGAGACCCAGTACTTC. It specifies CSASSSGDQETQYF. V gene TRBV20-1 combines with J gene TRBJ2-5, with 7 bases matching TRBD2. Trimming at V came to 3 bases and at J to 0 bases, leaving 4 bases not matched to a gene. Germline V gene sequence: CDR1 DFQATT, CDR2 SNEGSKA (reference sequence). This CDR3 spans 14 amino acids.

As to this clone: Relative to the germline gene, one junction end is altered; a read error may explain this. This chain uses TRBV27 with TRBJ1-3; no clear D gene. This CDR3 has 17 amino acids. Germline assignment: CDR1 MNHEY and CDR2 SMNVEV (reference sequence). The CDR3: CASSLWLSQSSGNTMYF. CDR3 bases: TGTGCCAGCAGTCTGTGGCTCTCTCAGAGCTCTGGAAACACCATGTATTTT.

This clone was found once. This CDR3 reads CASSYSTGPGPTDTQYF. For the CDR3, the DNA is TGTGCCAGCAGTTACTCGACAGGCCCGGGCCCCACAGATACGCAGTATTTT. This chain joins TRBV6-2 or TRBV6-3 and TRBJ2-3; D possibly corresponds to TRBD1 (6 bases). Trimming left V 0 bases short and J 2 bases short, with 15 bases between. From germline, CDR1 is MNHEY and CDR2 SVGEGT. CDR3 length: 17 residues.

V gene TRBV15 combines with J gene TRBJ2-3; 8 positions match TRBD2. This CDR3 comprises 17 residues. After removal of 3 bases from V and 3 bases from J, the junction contained 11 bases not matched to a gene. The germline V gene has CDR1 LNHNV and CDR2 YYDKDF (reference sequence). Here the CDR3 reads CATSRGGRLARTDTQYF. The CDR3 DNA is TGTGCCACCAGCAGGGGCGGCCGACTAGCGAGGACAGATACGCAGTATTTT.